Sequencing of this T cell receptor (beta chain) was carried out in a study of sequential checkpoint blockade in melanoma (dated by TCRdb to the late 2010s). For context, the study as a whole: Using 1:1 randomization, the trial assigned patients either to first-line nivolumab followed by ipilimumab (arm A) or to ipilimumab followed by nivolumab (arm B). Maintenance nivolumab came after each of the two trial sequences. Study-wide findings and limitations: The model for predicting response that combines TCR metrics with mutation burden needs to be validated in larger, independent patient cohorts.

From the germline V gene, CDR1 is MDHEN and CDR2 is SYDVKM. Trimming removed 6 bases from V and 0 bases from J; the gene matches leave 8 bases unexplained. Including cysteine and phenylalanine, the CDR3 has 15 amino acids. The CDR3 DNA has 45 bases and is translated from base 1. Worth noting for this clone: The specificity of this receptor is unknown. Base qualities are not provided; no much larger clone lies one nucleotide away.

TCRbeta CDR3 regions were immunosequenced from genomic DNA with the immunoSEQ Assay. Before high-throughput sequencing, the genomic DNA was amplified using bias-controlled multiplex PCR. Per the source publication's procedure: To quantify the absolute abundance of each unique TCRbeta CDR3 region, the sequences were collapsed and filtered. Clonality, defined as 1 minus Pielou's evenness, was calculated using productive rearrangements only. A previously published method was used to identify clones with significantly greater frequencies in on-treatment samples than in baseline samples. Entries here come from immuneACCESS through TCRdb and include only in-frame sequences with V and J called. Some clones fail to appear in such tables; in the studies checked, an unresolved V gene covers under half of the shortfall, and the cause of the remainder is unknown. The V and J calls and clone size are taken from that table; D and trimming were inferred from the DNA. The sample records over 25,000 clones, 60% to 85% of which are singletons. Clones ranked in the top ten supply 13% of the sample.

Interpreted using the paper, the treatment or condition label stands for: randomized to nivolumab then ipilimumab (arm A) or the reverse (arm B). No trial patient had received prior DNA-damaging chemotherapy. Thawed PBMCs were sorted on a FACS Aria II flow cytometer to isolate live CD3+CD8+ cells negative for CD19 and CD56. Samples came from patients with melanoma in CheckMate 064, a randomized, open-label phase II trial of sequential checkpoint blockade. Peripheral blood mononuclear cells were collected by leukapheresis, purified using Ficoll-Paque, and frozen in human serum containing approximately 9.4% DMSO. Immediately after sorting, the purity of the sorted blood CD3+CD8+ cells was confirmed to be >98%, and DNA was then extracted.

Material: CD8+ T cells sorted from blood (inferred from file names), obtained from a patient given nivolumab and ipilimumab in sequence. This TCR was sampled from a human donor with melanoma. The rearranged chain carries TRBV28 and TRBJ2-7; the central 7 bases match TRBD2. The nucleotide sequence is TGTGCCAGCAGCTCCGGGACTACCAGCTCCTACGAGCAGTACTTC. This translates into CASSSGTTSSYEQYF.